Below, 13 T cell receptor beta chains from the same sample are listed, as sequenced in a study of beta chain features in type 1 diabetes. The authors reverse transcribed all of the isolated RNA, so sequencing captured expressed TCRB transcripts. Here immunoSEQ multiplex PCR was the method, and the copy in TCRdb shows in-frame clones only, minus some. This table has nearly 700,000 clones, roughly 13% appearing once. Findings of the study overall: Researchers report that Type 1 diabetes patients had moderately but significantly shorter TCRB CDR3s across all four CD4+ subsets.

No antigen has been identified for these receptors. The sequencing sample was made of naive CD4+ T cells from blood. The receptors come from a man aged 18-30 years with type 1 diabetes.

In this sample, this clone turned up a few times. The CDR3 protein is CAWRPTSEGNYGYTF. The CDR3 coding sequence is TGTGCCTGGAGGCCTACCTCGGAAGGCAACTATGGCTACACCTTC. The chain uses TRBV30 and TRBJ1-2; no firm D call. The CDR3 consists of 15 residues. Trimming left V 3 bases short and J 2 bases short, with 16 bases between. The germline gives CDR1 GTSNPN, CDR2 SVGIG (reference sequence). Complete variable domain (other parts from reference TRBV30 and TRBJ1-2): SQTIHQWPATLVQPVGSPLSLECTVEGTSNPNLYWYRQAAGRGLQLLFYSVGIGQISSEVPQNLSASRPQDRQFILSSKKLLLSDSGFYLCAWRPTSEGNYGYTFGSGTRLTVV.

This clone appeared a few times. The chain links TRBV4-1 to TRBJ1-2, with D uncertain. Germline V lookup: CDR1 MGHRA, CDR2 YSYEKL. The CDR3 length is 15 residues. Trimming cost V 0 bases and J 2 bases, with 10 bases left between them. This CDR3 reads CASSQDPDVNYGYTF. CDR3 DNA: TGCGCCAGCAGCCAAGATCCCGACGTCAACTATGGCTACACCTTC.

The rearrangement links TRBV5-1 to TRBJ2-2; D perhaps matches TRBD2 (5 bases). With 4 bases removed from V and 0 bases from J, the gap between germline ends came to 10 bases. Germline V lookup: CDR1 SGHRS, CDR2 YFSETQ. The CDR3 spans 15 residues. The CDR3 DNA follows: TGCGCCAGCAGCGATAGCGTACCGAACACCGGGGAGCTGTTTTTT. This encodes CASSDSVPNTGELFF. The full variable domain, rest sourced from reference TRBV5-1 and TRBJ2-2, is KAGVTQTPRYLIKTRGQQVTLSCSPISGHRSVSWYQQTPGQGLQFLFEYFSETQRNKGNFPGRFSGRQFSNSRSEMNVSTLELGDSALYLCASSDSVPNTGELFFGEGSRLTVL.

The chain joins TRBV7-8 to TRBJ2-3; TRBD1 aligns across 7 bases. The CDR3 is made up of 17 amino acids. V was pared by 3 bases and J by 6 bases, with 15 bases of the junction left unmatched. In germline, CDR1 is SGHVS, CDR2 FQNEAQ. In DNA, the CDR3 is TGTGCCAGCAGCTTCTCCACCGGGACAGTGGGTTCGGATACGCAGTATTTT. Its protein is CASSFSTGTVGSDTQYF.

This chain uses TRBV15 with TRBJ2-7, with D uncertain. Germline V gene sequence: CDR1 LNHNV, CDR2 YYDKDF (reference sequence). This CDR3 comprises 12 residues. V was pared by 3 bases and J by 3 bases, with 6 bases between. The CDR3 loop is CATSRSYYEQYF. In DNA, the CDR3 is TGTGCCACCAGCAGGTCTTACTACGAGCAGTACTTC.

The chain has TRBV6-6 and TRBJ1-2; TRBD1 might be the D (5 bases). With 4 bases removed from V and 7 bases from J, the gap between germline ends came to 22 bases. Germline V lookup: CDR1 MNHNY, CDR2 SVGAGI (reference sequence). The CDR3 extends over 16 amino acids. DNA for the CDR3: TGTGCCAGCAGTTCCCAAAAAGTTCTAGGGACTGGTGGCTACACCTTC. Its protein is CASSSQKVLGTGGYTF.

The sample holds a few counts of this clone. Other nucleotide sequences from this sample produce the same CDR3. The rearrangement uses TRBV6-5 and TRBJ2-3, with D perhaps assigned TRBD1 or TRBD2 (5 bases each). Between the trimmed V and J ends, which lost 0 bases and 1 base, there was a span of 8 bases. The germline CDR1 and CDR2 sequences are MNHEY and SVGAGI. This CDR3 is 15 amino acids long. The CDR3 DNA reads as TGTGCCAGCAGTTACTCTGGGGGTGGCACAGATACGCAGTATTTT. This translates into CASSYSGGGTDTQYF.

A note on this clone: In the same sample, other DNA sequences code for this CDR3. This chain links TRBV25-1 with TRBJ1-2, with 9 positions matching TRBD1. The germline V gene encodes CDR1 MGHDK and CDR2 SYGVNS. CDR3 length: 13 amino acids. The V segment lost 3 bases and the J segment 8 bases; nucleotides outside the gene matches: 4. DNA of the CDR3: TGTGCCAGCAGTGAGGGACAGGGTTACGGCTACACCTTC. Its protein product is CASSEGQGYGYTF.

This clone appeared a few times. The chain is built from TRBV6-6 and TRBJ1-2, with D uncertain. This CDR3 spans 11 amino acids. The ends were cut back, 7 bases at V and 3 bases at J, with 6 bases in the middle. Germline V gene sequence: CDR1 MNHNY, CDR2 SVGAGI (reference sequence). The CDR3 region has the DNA TGTGCCAGCAAAGTCTACTATGGCTACACCTTC. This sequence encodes CASKVYYGYTF.

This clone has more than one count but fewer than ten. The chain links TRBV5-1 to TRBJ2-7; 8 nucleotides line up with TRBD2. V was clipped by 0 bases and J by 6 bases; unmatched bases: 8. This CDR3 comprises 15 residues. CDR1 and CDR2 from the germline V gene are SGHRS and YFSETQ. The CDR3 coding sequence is TGCGCCAGCAGCTTGGCCGCAGCGGGGGTTTCCGAGCAGTACTTC. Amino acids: CASSLAAAGVSEQYF.

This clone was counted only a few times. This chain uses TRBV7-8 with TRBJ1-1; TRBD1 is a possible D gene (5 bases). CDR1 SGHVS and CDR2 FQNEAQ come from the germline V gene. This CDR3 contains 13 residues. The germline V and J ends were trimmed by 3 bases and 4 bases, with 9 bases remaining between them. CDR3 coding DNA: TGTGCCAGCAGCTTCGTGACAGTCACTGAAGCTTTCTTT. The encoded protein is CASSFVTVTEAFF. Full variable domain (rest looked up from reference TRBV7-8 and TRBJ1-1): GAGVSQSPRYKVAKRGQDVALRCDPISGHVSLFWYQQALGQGPEFLTYFQNEAQLDKSGLPSDRFFAERPEGSVSTLKIQRTQQEDSAVYLCASSFVTVTEAFFGQGTRLTVV.

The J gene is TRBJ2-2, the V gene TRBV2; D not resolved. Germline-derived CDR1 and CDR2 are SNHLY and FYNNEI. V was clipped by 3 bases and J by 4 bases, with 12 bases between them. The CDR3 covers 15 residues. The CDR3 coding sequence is TGTGCCAGCAGTGAGGGGTGGGCTTTCACCGGGGAGCTGTTTTTT. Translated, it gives CASSEGWAFTGELFF.

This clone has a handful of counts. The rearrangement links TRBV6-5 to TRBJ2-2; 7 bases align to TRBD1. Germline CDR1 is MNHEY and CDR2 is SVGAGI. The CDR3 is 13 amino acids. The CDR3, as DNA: TGTGCAACGGACAGGACGAACACCGGGGAGCTGTTTTTT. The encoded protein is CATDRTNTGELFF.